This T cell receptor beta chain was captured by sequencing in a study of CD8 T cells in Susac syndrome. An input of about 0.45 to 1 ug of RNA was subjected to reverse transcription using random hexamers. It was immunoSEQ multiplex PCR that amplified TCR beta CDR3 across 54 Vbeta and 13 Jbeta. MiXCR, applied by TCRdb to the immunoSEQ multiplex PCR reads, yields one record per CDR3 protein. The table records about 300,000 distinct CDR3 sequences, around 90% of them present only once. This CDR3 spans 17 amino acids. Unmatched junction bases numbered 12, after V lost 6 bases and J lost 3 bases. This TCR was sampled from a human donor with multiple sclerosis. This chain joins TRBV12-3 or TRBV12-4 and TRBJ2-3, with TRBD2 identical over 10 bases. The sample taken for sequencing was CD4+ T cells from PBMCs. The CDR3 here is CASRVDWGSGRTDTQYF. CDR3 in DNA: TGTGCCAGCAGAGTAGACTGGGGTAGCGGGAGGACAGATACGCAGTATTTT.